These 20 T cell receptor beta chains originate from one sample sequenced in a study of blood T cell repertoires in COVID-19. TCRdb keeps only in-frame clones here, not all; method: immunoSEQ multiplex PCR. The sample has a few hundred thousand clones, 75% to 95% seen once. Input material: peripheral blood. The receptors come from a person aged 18 to 35 with COVID-19, enrolled during active disease.

The rearrangement links TRBV12-3 or TRBV12-4 to TRBJ2-1; D unclear. V dropped 5 bases and J dropped 6 bases, with 8 bases sitting between them. The CDR3 consists of 12 residues. The CDR3 sequence is CASSNRLNEQFF. The DNA for the CDR3 is TGTGCCAGCAGTAACCGACTCAATGAGCAGTTCTTC.

The genes are TRBV27 and TRBJ2-1, with 7 bases identical to TRBD2. This CDR3 has 18 residues. Germline-derived CDR1 and CDR2 are MNHEY and SMNVEV (reference sequence). Trimming cost V 0 bases and J 7 bases; bases outside gene matches: 15. The CDR3 nucleotides are TGTGCCAGCAGTTTATCACCACCGCTAGCGGCCCTACGAAATGAGCAGTTCTTC. Its translation: CASSLSPPLAALRNEQFF.

The CDR3 DNA is TGTGCCAGCAGCCCGTCTGCGGGAGTAAATACGCAGTATTTT. It yields the protein CASSPSAGVNTQYF. The V gene is TRBV16, the J gene TRBJ2-3; 7 bases map to TRBD2. This CDR3 is built from 14 residues. Germline loops: CDR1 KGHSY, CDR2 FQNENV. V lost 4 bases, J lost 7 bases, and 8 bases stayed unmatched.

This chain links TRBV19 with TRBJ2-1; 7 nucleotides align to TRBD1. The CDR3 is made up of 15 amino acids. With V trimmed by 10 bases and J by 0 bases, 9 bases remained unmatched. Germline assignment: CDR1 LNHDA and CDR2 SQIVND (reference sequence). CDR3 bases: TGTGCCACTCGTCTCTCAGGGGGCTCCTACAATGAGCAGTTCTTC. Residues: CATRLSGGSYNEQFF.

The chain couples TRBV6-5 to TRBJ2-1; 7 nucleotides align to TRBD2. Trimming cost V 6 bases and J 5 bases; bases outside gene matches: 10. The CDR3 sequence is 15 residues long. Per germline, CDR1 MNHEY and CDR2 SVGAGI. The CDR3 DNA reads TGTGCCAGCAGCAGACTAGCTGCCACCCACAATGAGCAGTTCTTC. It encodes CASSRLAATHNEQFF.

A note on this clone: Other DNA sequences in the sample encode the same CDR3. The chain employs TRBV27 and TRBJ2-7, with D tentatively TRBD2 (5 bases). The length of the CDR3 is 13 residues. CDR1 MNHEY and CDR2 SMNVEV come from the germline V gene (reference sequence). V was cut by 0 bases and J by 7 bases, with 10 bases left in between. CDR3 amino acids: CASSLSARVEQYF. Here the CDR3 DNA reads TGTGCCAGCAGTTTATCGGCGAGGGTTGAGCAGTACTTC.

The rearrangement uses TRBV5-4 and TRBJ2-5, with D perhaps matching TRBD2 (6 bases). Germline V gene sequence: CDR1 SGHNT, CDR2 YYREEE (reference sequence). V was clipped by 9 bases and J by 5 bases, with 17 bases between them. The CDR3 extends over 13 amino acids. The CDR3 region is CAIKTSKKETQYF. The CDR3 DNA reads as TGTGCCATCAAGACTAGTAAAAAGGAGACCCAGTACTTC.

This clone was seen once. This chain connects TRBV24-1 to TRBJ1-3, with TRBD1 as a possible D gene (6 bases). Per germline, CDR1 KGHDR and CDR2 SFDVKD. The CDR3 covers 15 residues. V was trimmed by 1 base and J by 7 bases, leaving 13 bases between them. This chain's CDR3 is CATSDFDRFRNTIYF. CDR3 DNA sequence: TGTGCCACCAGTGATTTTGACAGGTTTAGGAACACCATATATTTT.

V and J are TRBV6-5 and TRBJ1-1; maybe TRBD1 (5 bases). Germline CDR1 reads MNHEY; CDR2 reads SVGAGI. Trimming stripped 2 bases from V and 5 bases from J, with 9 bases between. The length of the CDR3 is 13 residues. In DNA, the CDR3 is TGTGCCAGCAGTTACGTCCGGGGGACTGAAGCTTTCTTT. Translation gives CASSYVRGTEAFF.

DNA of the CDR3: TGTGCCACCAGCATCAGGGGCTCCTACGAGCAGTACTTC. It codes for CATSIRGSYEQYF. The V call is TRBV24-1, the J call TRBJ2-7; D perhaps matches TRBD1 (6 bases). CDR3 length equals 13 residues. V was trimmed by 7 bases and J by 0 bases, leaving 9 bases between them. Germline assignment: CDR1 KGHDR and CDR2 SFDVKD.

This chain uses TRBV25-1 with TRBJ2-7; 10 nucleotides match TRBD1. This CDR3 has 16 residues. Losses at the gene ends were 4 bases for V and 4 bases for J; bases not matched to a gene: 10. Germline assignment: CDR1 MGHDK and CDR2 SYGVNS. The CDR3 DNA reads as TGTGCCAGCAGTGCTTGGGACAGGGGAATTTCTTACGAGCAGTACTTC. Its protein is CASSAWDRGISYEQYF.

This chain uses TRBV13 with TRBJ2-1; D gene unclear. Germline CDR1 is PRHDT and CDR2 is FYEKMQ (reference sequence). With 1 base removed from V and 6 bases from J, the gap between germline ends came to 4 bases. The CDR3 loop spans 12 amino acids. CDR3: CASSLESNEQFF. The CDR3 nucleotides read TGTGCCAGCAGCTTAGAGAGCAATGAGCAGTTCTTC.

With respect to this clone: Other DNA sequences within the sample encode an identical CDR3. The rearrangement uses TRBV19 and TRBJ2-7; possibly TRBD1 for D (5 bases). CDR1 and CDR2 (germline): LNHDA, SQIVND (reference sequence). The CDR3 consists of 13 residues. V shed 3 bases and J shed 0 bases, with 6 bases lying between them. The CDR3 sequence: CASSIDSSYEQYF. The CDR3 bases are TGTGCCAGTAGTATCGACAGCTCCTACGAGCAGTACTTC.

V and J are TRBV5-4 and TRBJ2-7; D might be TRBD1 (6 bases). Germline V lookup: CDR1 SGHNT, CDR2 YYREEE (reference sequence). CDR3 length: 13 residues. Trimming removed 2 bases from V and 6 bases from J, with 12 bases in between. Here the CDR3 reads CASSLNRAGEQYF. The CDR3 DNA reads TGTGCCAGCAGCTTAAACAGGGCCGGCGAGCAGTACTTC.

This chain links TRBV2 with TRBJ2-7; possibly TRBD2 for D (5 bases). Looked up from germline, CDR1 is SNHLY and CDR2 is FYNNEI. This CDR3 spans 16 amino acids. Trimming took 4 bases from V and 0 from J, leaving 16 bases between them. The CDR3 coding sequence is TGTGCCAGCAGTGGCCGTAGCGTCCCATCCTCCTACGAGCAGTACTTC. Translating gives CASSGRSVPSSYEQYF.

The chain links TRBV27 to TRBJ2-7, with a weak D call TRBD1 (6 bases). Germline V gives CDR1 MNHEY, CDR2 SMNVEV (reference sequence). Deletions cut 1 base from V and 4 bases from J, with 17 bases between. The CDR3 totals 16 residues. In nucleotides, the CDR3 is TGTGCCAGCAGTTTATATGGCCAGGGGATAATTTACGAGCAGTACTTC. Its translation is CASSLYGQGIIYEQYF.

This chain connects TRBV4-3 to TRBJ2-3; TRBD1 matches at 7 bases. CDR3 length equals 15 residues. V shed 0 bases, J shed 2 bases, and the junction held 2 bases outside the gene matches. Germline V gene sequence: CDR1 LGHNA, CDR2 YSLEER. CDR3 sequence (DNA): TGCGCCAGCAGCCAAGAGGGGACAGACACAGATACGCAGTATTTT. The encoded protein is CASSQEGTDTDTQYF.

The chain combines TRBV5-1 with TRBJ2-3, with 10 bases that match TRBD1. Germline CDR1 SGHRS, CDR2 YFSETQ. The V gene end was trimmed by 4 bases and the J gene end by 1 base; junction bases not matched to a gene: 3. This CDR3 region has 15 residues. The CDR3 DNA sequence: TGCGCCAGCAGCATTGACAGGGGGCGCACAGATACGCAGTATTTT. It is translated as CASSIDRGRTDTQYF.

Worth noting for this clone: Other DNA sequences in this sample translate to the same CDR3. The chain couples TRBV7-2 to TRBJ2-7, with TRBD2 identical over 7 bases. The CDR3 is 14 amino acids. From germline, CDR1 is SGHTA and CDR2 FQGNSA. J was trimmed by 4 bases and V by 0 bases; bases with no gene match: 3. CDR3 in DNA: TGTGCCAGCAGCTTAGCGGGAGGGTCGTACGAGCAGTACTTC. Its protein product is CASSLAGGSYEQYF.

This chain joins TRBV29-1 and TRBJ1-1, with TRBD1 identical over 9 bases. The CDR3 is 14 amino acids. Germline values: CDR1 SQVTM, CDR2 ANQGSEA. The J segment lost 0 bases and the V segment lost 4 bases, leaving 3 bases of the junction unmatched. Here the CDR3 reads CSVGGQGMNTEAFF. The CDR3 DNA sequence: TGCAGCGTTGGGGGACAGGGCATGAACACTGAAGCTTTCTTT.